This TCR beta chain was identified during a study of OX40 agonist ivuxolimab in advanced cancers. Assay: immunoSEQ multiplex PCR; the TCRdb copy retains only in-frame clones and omits some. The sample holds tens of thousands of clones, approximately 92% seen once. The study, taken as a whole, reports: Near-lowest levels of clonal expansion characterized partial responders at 0.1-3.0 mg/kg. There were also nonresponders showing low normalized T-cell clonal expansion. The CD4+ and CD8+ T cells in the blood had expanded clonally by week 6 at 0.1 to 3.0 mg/kg. Relative to CD4+ cells, CD8+ T cells on average had more expanded clones.

As to this clone: Its cognate antigen is unknown.

This CDR3 has 15 residues. Germline V lookup: CDR1 MNHEY, CDR2 SVGAGI. Between the trimmed V and J ends, which lost 4 bases and 4 bases, there was a span of 16 bases. The sequence was obtained from an adult with an advanced solid tumor such as melanoma, head and neck, liver or kidney cancer. The rearrangement joins TRBV6-5 to TRBJ1-2, with D perhaps matching TRBD1 (6 bases). Sequences were derived from CD4+ or CD8+ T cells sorted from blood, sampled in a trial of the OX40 agonist ivuxolimab. Here the CDR3 reads CASSSLTGKSYGYTF. The CDR3 coding sequence is TGTGCCAGCAGTTCCTTAACAGGGAAAAGCTATGGCTACACCTTC.